Below are 32 T cell receptor beta chains sequenced from a single sample in a study of T-cell memory formation after mild COVID-19. MiXCR, run by TCRdb on the 5' RACE reads, gives a single entry per CDR3 protein. The repertoire holds roughly 190,000 distinct CDR3 sequences, with roughly 18% as singletons. The sample comprised PBMCs or a T cell subset sorted from them (not recorded which). The receptors derive from an adult woman who had mild COVID-19 (a few samples of this study predate the infection). Cell type and time point are not known.

This clonotype was seen more than once but under ten times. This chain links TRBV7-9 with TRBJ2-3; D not certain. Germline CDR1 and CDR2: SEHNR and FQNEAQ (reference sequence). The CDR3 is made up of 12 amino acids. V shed 3 bases and J shed 4 bases, with 5 bases lying between them. The CDR3 bases are TGTGCCAGCAGCTTCTCTGCAGATACGCAGTATTTT. Encoded protein: CASSFSADTQYF.

The sample holds a few counts of this clonotype. This CDR3 is CASSYTGGSTDTQYF. As DNA, the CDR3 is TGCGCCAGCAGCTACACAGGGGGGTCGACAGATACGCAGTATTTT. The V and J genes are TRBV5-1 and TRBJ2-3; TRBD1 matches at 8 bases. CDR3 length equals 15 residues. CDR1 is SGHRS and CDR2 is YFSETQ in the germline V gene. Trimming cost V 3 bases and J 3 bases; bases outside gene matches: 6.

There are a few counts of this clonotype. The J gene is TRBJ2-5, the V gene TRBV7-8; 7 bases match TRBD2. V lost 6 bases to trimming and J lost 4 bases; unmatched junction nucleotides: 5. The CDR3 consists of 13 residues. Germline V gene lookup returns CDR1 SGHVS and CDR2 FQNEAQ. CDR3 bases: TGTGCCAGCAGTTATGGACTAGTAGAGACCCAGTACTTC. Protein: CASSYGLVETQYF. Full variable domain (remainder filled in from reference TRBV7-8 and TRBJ2-5): GAGVSQSPRYKVAKRGQDVALRCDPISGHVSLFWYQQALGQGPEFLTYFQNEAQLDKSGLPSDRFFAERPEGSVSTLKIQRTQQEDSAVYLCASSYGLVETQYFGPGTRLLVL.

CDR3 amino acids: CASSYWGRRSSKSSYEQYF. The CDR3 nucleotides are TGTGCCAGCAGCTACTGGGGGAGGAGATCCTCCAAGAGCTCCTACGAGCAGTACTTC. The rearrangement links TRBV5-5 to TRBJ2-7; tentatively, D is TRBD2 (6 bases). The V end was cut by 3 bases, the J end by 0 bases, with 25 bases between. Germline assignment: CDR1 SGHKS and CDR2 YYEKEE (reference sequence). This CDR3 spans 19 amino acids.

This clonotype was observed a handful of times. The chain links TRBV25-1 to TRBJ1-2, with D tentatively TRBD1 (5 bases). V shed 4 bases and J shed 8 bases, with 14 bases lying between them. The CDR3 spans 13 residues. Germline values: CDR1 MGHDK, CDR2 SYGVNS. The CDR3 spells CASSVGVGGGYTF. The CDR3 region has the DNA TGTGCCAGCAGTGTGGGGGTCGGTGGGGGCTACACCTTC.

This clonotype was seen only a few times. CDR3 sequence (DNA): TGTGCCAGCAGTGGACGTTCGAACACCGGGGAGCTGTTTTTT. Protein sequence: CASSGRSNTGELFF. The V gene is TRBV9, the J gene TRBJ2-2; no clear D gene. CDR1 and CDR2 (germline): SGDLS, YYNGEE. Trimming removed 5 bases at V and 0 bases at J, with 8 bases between. This CDR3 contains 14 residues.

This clonotype was seen only a few times. In nucleotides, the CDR3 is TGTGCCAGCAGTTCGGTCCCTAGCGGGAGGTTCAGCTCCTACGAGCAGTACTTC. Protein product: CASSSVPSGRFSSYEQYF. The gene calls are TRBV6-5 and TRBJ2-7, with 11 bases identical to TRBD2. The CDR3 consists of 18 residues. J gave up 0 bases and V 4 bases, and 11 bases lay outside the gene matches. The germline V gene encodes CDR1 MNHEY and CDR2 SVGAGI.

Only a few counts were recorded for this clonotype. V is TRBV12-3 or TRBV12-4 and J is TRBJ1-2, with 7 bases fitting TRBD1. The CDR3 totals 11 residues. Losses at the gene ends were 11 bases for V and 3 bases for J; bases not matched to a gene: 3. The DNA for the CDR3 is TGTGCCGCAGGGGGGTACTATGGCTACACCTTC. It encodes CAAGGYYGYTF.

There are a few counts of this clonotype. This rearrangement joins TRBV5-5 to TRBJ2-3; no definite D call. Trimming took 3 bases from V and 1 from J, leaving 15 bases between them. CDR1 and CDR2 (germline): SGHKS, YYEKEE (reference sequence). The CDR3 runs to 16 residues. The CDR3 DNA is TGTGCCAGCAGCTCCCGGGCAACCTCCCGCACAGATACGCAGTATTTT. The encoded protein is CASSSRATSRTDTQYF.

This chain joins TRBV5-5 and TRBJ1-2, with D unclear. The CDR3 sequence is 14 residues long. V was pared by 4 bases and J by 4 bases, with 14 bases between. Per germline, CDR1 SGHKS and CDR2 YYEKEE (reference sequence). The CDR3 nucleotides read TGTGCCAGCAGCCGAGAATTGGTGGTCTATGGCTACACCTTC. Residues: CASSRELVVYGYTF.

In this sample, this clonotype turned up a few times. The chain uses TRBV7-6 and TRBJ2-1; D is unresolved. This CDR3 contains 11 residues. Trimming removed 5 bases at V and 10 bases at J, with 9 bases between. CDR1 is SGHVS, CDR2 FNYEAQ, per germline. The chain's CDR3 is CASSLGREQFF. The CDR3 bases are TGTGCCAGCAGCCTAGGAAGGGAGCAGTTCTTC.

The rearrangement links TRBV24-1 to TRBJ1-1; D is unclear. Germline V gene data show CDR1 as KGHDR and CDR2 as SFDVKD. CDR3 length: 13 residues. V was trimmed by 0 bases and J by 6 bases, leaving 7 bases between them. This CDR3 is CATSDLYTSEAFF. DNA for the CDR3: TGTGCCACCAGTGATTTGTATACCTCTGAAGCTTTCTTT.

This clonotype has at least ten counts. The chain has TRBV20-1 and TRBJ2-1; no clear D. CDR1 and CDR2 (germline): DFQATT, SNEGSKA (reference sequence). The ends were cut back, 6 bases at V and 0 bases at J, with 6 bases in the middle. CDR3 length equals 12 residues. The CDR3 here is CSAYSSYNEQFF. CDR3 sequence (DNA): TGCAGTGCGTACAGCTCCTACAATGAGCAGTTCTTC.

The table lists this clonotype with a few counts. This chain joins TRBV20-1 and TRBJ2-7, with D possibly being TRBD1 or TRBD2 (5 bases each). The germline CDR1 and CDR2 sequences are DFQATT and SNEGSKA (reference sequence). This CDR3 contains 12 residues. The V end was cut by 6 bases, the J end by 3 bases, with 12 bases between. The CDR3 spells CSAYTGGYEQYF. DNA for the CDR3: TGCAGTGCGTATACTGGGGGCTACGAGCAGTACTTC.

Comment on this clonotype: The final CDR3 position lacks the conserved phenylalanine or tryptophan, pointing to a likely read error. No DNA is shown, since the ends of the CDR3 on it are uncertain; the CDR3 is the one TCRdb lists. This sequence joins TRBV30 and TRBJ2-5. In germline, CDR1 is GTSNPN, CDR2 SVGIG (reference sequence). The CDR3 has 12 amino acids, counting both end residues. The CDR3 sequence: CAWSFLQDRVSL.

The chain couples TRBV12-3 or TRBV12-4 to TRBJ1-2; the D is unclear. The CDR3 loop spans 14 amino acids. The ends were cut back, 5 bases at V and 3 bases at J, with 13 bases in the middle. The CDR3 is CASSLIRGHYGYTF. The CDR3 DNA follows: TGTGCCAGCAGTCTCATCCGGGGTCACTATGGCTACACCTTC.

J is TRBJ1-1 and V is TRBV4-1; perhaps TRBD1 as D (5 bases). The CDR3 spans 15 residues. Germline CDR1 MGHRA, CDR2 YSYEKL. V was pared by 6 bases and J by 0 bases, with 14 bases between. The CDR3 DNA reads TGCGCCAGCAGACCAAAGACAGTTATGAACACTGAAGCTTTCTTT. Protein: CASRPKTVMNTEAFF.

This clonotype occurred a few times. The chain is built from TRBV14 and TRBJ1-6; possible D gene TRBD1, 5 bases. Germline CDR1 and CDR2: SGHDN and FVKESK. V shed 0 bases and J shed 11 bases, with 11 bases lying between them. The CDR3 contains 14 residues. The CDR3 coding sequence is TGTGCCAGCAGCCAAGAATCGGGACGGGCACCCCTCCACTTT. Translating gives CASSQESGRAPLHF.

This clonotype was observed many times. V usage is TRBV15 and J usage is TRBJ2-1, with a possible D match to TRBD2 (6 bases). The CDR3 loop spans 16 amino acids. With 0 bases removed from V and 4 bases from J, the gap between germline ends came to 13 bases. Germline values: CDR1 LNHNV, CDR2 YYDKDF (reference sequence). The CDR3 reads CATSRDRDSNYNEQFF. CDR3 in DNA: TGTGCCACCAGCAGAGACAGGGACTCCAATTACAATGAGCAGTTCTTC.

V is TRBV6-1 and J is TRBJ1-2; 7 bases map to TRBD1. The CDR3 is made up of 14 amino acids. Germline loops: CDR1 MNHNS, CDR2 SASEGT. The V gene end was trimmed by 8 bases and the J gene end by 4 bases; junction bases not matched to a gene: 10. The CDR3 DNA reads TGTGCCAGCGGAGTGACAGGGTCCACCTATGGCTACACCTTC. It specifies CASGVTGSTYGYTF.

The V and J genes are TRBV27 and TRBJ2-1, with D maybe TRBD2 (6 bases). The CDR3 runs to 14 residues. Germline CDR1 is MNHEY and CDR2 is SMNVEV (reference sequence). Trimming pared 6 bases from V and 8 bases from J, leaving 17 bases between. CDR3 sequence reads: CASRLDPGEDEQFF. The CDR3, as DNA: TGTGCCAGCAGACTGGATCCGGGGGAGGATGAGCAGTTCTTC.

This clonotype was seen ten or more times. The J gene is TRBJ2-5, the V gene TRBV30; D not resolved. The CDR3 consists of 13 residues. Per the germline V gene, CDR1 is GTSNPN and CDR2 is SVGIG (reference sequence). Trimming pared 1 base from V and 1 base from J, leaving 7 bases between. CDR3 nucleotide sequence: TGTGCCTGGAGTGAAGGGTCCCAAGAGACCCAGTACTTC. The encoded protein is CAWSEGSQETQYF.

The gene calls are TRBV25-1 and TRBJ2-5; D is unclear. Looked up from germline, CDR1 is MGHDK and CDR2 is SYGVNS. Between the trimmed V and J ends, which lost 4 bases and 3 bases, there was a span of 3 bases. The CDR3 is 11 residues long. The DNA for the CDR3 is TGTGCCAGCAGTGGAGAAGAGACCCAGTACTTC. As protein: CASSGEETQYF. The complete variable domain, with remaining parts taken from reference TRBV25-1 and TRBJ2-5, reads EADIYQTPRYLVIGTGKKITLECSQTMGHDKMYWYQQDPGMELHLIHYSYGVNSTEKGDLSSESTVSRIRTEHFPLTLESARPSHTSQYLCASSGEETQYFGPGTRLLVL.

The rearrangement links TRBV5-6 to TRBJ2-7; TRBD2 aligns across 7 bases. With V trimmed by 6 bases and J by 1 base, 13 bases remained unmatched. The CDR3 loop spans 16 amino acids. Germline V lookup: CDR1 SGHDT, CDR2 YYEEEE. CDR3 residues: CASTQTWASGSYEQYF. CDR3 DNA sequence: TGTGCCAGCACACAGACGTGGGCTAGCGGATCCTACGAGCAGTACTTC.

The chain uses TRBV9 and TRBJ2-2; 10 bases fit TRBD2. CDR1 and CDR2 from the germline V gene are SGDLS and YYNGEE. The V segment lost 1 base and the J segment 0 bases; nucleotides outside the gene matches: 9. The CDR3 has 19 amino acids. CDR3: CASSVFPSGSPSNTGELFF. In nucleotides, the CDR3 is TGTGCCAGCAGCGTATTCCCTAGCGGGAGTCCATCGAACACCGGGGAGCTGTTTTTT.

The gene calls are TRBV20-1 and TRBJ2-2; D gene ambiguous. This CDR3 is 17 amino acids long. Trimming took off 0 bases at V and 0 bases at J, with 14 bases between the two ends. Germline CDR1 is DFQATT and CDR2 is SNEGSKA (reference sequence). The DNA of the CDR3 is TGCAGTGCTAGAGACGGATCTGGCGCCGCGAACACCGGGGAGCTGTTTTTT. It is translated as CSARDGSGAANTGELFF.

This clonotype was counted a few times. The gene calls are TRBV7-9 and TRBJ2-1; D is possibly TRBD1 or TRBD2 (5 bases each). V was shortened by 5 bases and J by 5 bases, with 16 bases between the two germline ends. CDR3 length: 15 residues. Germline V gives CDR1 SEHNR, CDR2 FQNEAQ (reference sequence). In DNA form, the CDR3 reads TGTGCCAGCAGCCGCCCCGGGACGGCCCACAATGAGCAGTTCTTC. Translation gives CASSRPGTAHNEQFF.

This chain joins TRBV5-1 and TRBJ2-5, with D possibly being TRBD1 (8 bases). The CDR3 loop spans 14 amino acids. The germline V and J ends were trimmed by 4 bases and 2 bases, with 12 bases remaining between them. Germline CDR1 is SGHRS and CDR2 is YFSETQ. CDR3 bases: TGCGCCAGCAGCGGACAGGGAGGGCAAGAGACCCAGTACTTC. Translating it yields CASSGQGGQETQYF.

The rearrangement links TRBV18 to TRBJ2-5; D remains ambiguous. Germline V gene data show CDR1 as KGHSH and CDR2 as LQKENI. The CDR3 is 12 amino acids. Trimming cost V 2 bases and J 5 bases, with 6 bases left between them. The CDR3 region is CASSPFGETQYF. CDR3 coding DNA: TGTGCCAGCTCACCATTCGGGGAGACCCAGTACTTC.

This clonotype was seen once. The V and J genes are TRBV6-2 or TRBV6-3 and TRBJ2-1; 7 positions match TRBD2. Unmatched junction bases numbered 13, after V lost 3 bases and J lost 8 bases. The CDR3 has 16 amino acids. Germline CDR1 MNHEY, CDR2 SVGEGT. This chain's CDR3 is CASSYQTSSRTDEQFF. The DNA of the CDR3 is TGTGCCAGCAGTTATCAGACTAGCTCCCGTACAGATGAGCAGTTCTTC.

This clonotype has only a few counts. The chain carries TRBV6-5 and TRBJ1-4; D uncertain. CDR1 and CDR2 (germline): MNHEY, SVGAGI. V gave up 0 bases and J gave up 8 bases, with 13 bases separating them. CDR3 length: 15 residues. This CDR3 is CASSYSPGLPEKLFF. As DNA, the CDR3 is TGTGCCAGCAGTTACTCCCCGGGCCTACCGGAAAAACTGTTTTTT.

The table lists this clonotype with a few counts. The V call is TRBV12-3 or TRBV12-4, the J call TRBJ2-7, with unresolved D. This CDR3 has 13 residues. Trimming pared 6 bases from V and 6 bases from J, leaving 15 bases between. The CDR3 DNA is TGTGCCAGCAGCCTGATAGGGATTGGCGAGCAGTACTTC. Amino acids: CASSLIGIGEQYF.